The T cell receptor (beta chain) under discussion was sequenced for a study of shared clonotypes between healthy human individuals. Across the study: Ranging from 18 to 49 in age, donors were two women and a few men.

The CDR3 has 15 residues. In germline, CDR1 is SGHRS, CDR2 YFSETQ. V was cut by 1 base and J by 2 bases, with 13 bases left in between. Whole-study findings and limits: Clonotype sharing among the donors was expected to vary with sequencing depth.

The data were produced by immunoSEQ multiplex PCR, yet TCRdb's version contains in-frame clones alone and is incomplete. This sample has under 600,000 clones; 60% to 80% occur once, and the top ten carry about an eighth. In the case of this clone: Its antigen is as yet unknown.

The rearrangement links TRBV5-1 to TRBJ2-7; TRBD1 or TRBD2 may be the D gene (5 bases each). The source of this sequence is a woman between 35 and 50 years old in good health. Some clones in this sample may be carry-over from other donors' samples. The sequenced sample consisted of PBMCs. CDR3 region: CASSLFGGSTYEQYF. The CDR3, as DNA: TGCGCCAGCAGCTTGTTTGGGGGATCAACCTACGAGCAGTACTTC.